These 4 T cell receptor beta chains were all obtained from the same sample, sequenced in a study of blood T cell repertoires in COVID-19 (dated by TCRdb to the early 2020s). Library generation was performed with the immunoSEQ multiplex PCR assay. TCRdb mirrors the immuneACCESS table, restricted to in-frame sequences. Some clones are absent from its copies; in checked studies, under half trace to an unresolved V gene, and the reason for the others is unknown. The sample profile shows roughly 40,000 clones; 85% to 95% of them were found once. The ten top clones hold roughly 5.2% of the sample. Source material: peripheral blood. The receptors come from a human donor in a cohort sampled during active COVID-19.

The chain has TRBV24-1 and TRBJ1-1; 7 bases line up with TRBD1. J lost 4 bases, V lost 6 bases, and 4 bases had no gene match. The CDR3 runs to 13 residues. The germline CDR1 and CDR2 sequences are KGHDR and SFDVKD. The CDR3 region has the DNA TGTGCCACCAGTCTGGGGACAGCCACTGAAGCTTTCTTT. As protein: CATSLGTATEAFF.

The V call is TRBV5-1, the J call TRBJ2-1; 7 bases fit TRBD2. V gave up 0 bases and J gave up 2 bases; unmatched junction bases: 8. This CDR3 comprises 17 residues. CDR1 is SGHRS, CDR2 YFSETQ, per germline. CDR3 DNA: TGCGCCAGCAGCTTGGTCTTGGCGGGAGACACCTACAATGAGCAGTTCTTC. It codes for CASSLVLAGDTYNEQFF.

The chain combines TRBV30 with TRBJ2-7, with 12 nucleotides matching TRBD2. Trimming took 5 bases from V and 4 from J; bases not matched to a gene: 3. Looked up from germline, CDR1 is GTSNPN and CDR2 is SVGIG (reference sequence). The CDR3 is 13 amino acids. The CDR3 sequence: CAWRTSGGYEQYF. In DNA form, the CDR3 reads TGTGCCTGGCGAACTAGCGGGGGGTACGAGCAGTACTTC. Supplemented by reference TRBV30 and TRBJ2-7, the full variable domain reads SQTIHQWPATLVQPVGSPLSLECTVEGTSNPNLYWYRQAAGRGLQLLFYSVGIGQISSEVPQNLSASRPQDRQFILSSKKLLLSDSGFYLCAWRTSGGYEQYFGPGTRLTVT.

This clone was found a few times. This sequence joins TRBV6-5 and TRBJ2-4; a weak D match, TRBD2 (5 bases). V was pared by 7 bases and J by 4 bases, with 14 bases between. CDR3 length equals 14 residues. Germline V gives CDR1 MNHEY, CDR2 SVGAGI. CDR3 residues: CASKDLSGKNIQYF. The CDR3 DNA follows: TGTGCCAGCAAGGACTTGTCAGGAAAAAACATTCAGTACTTC.